The rows below give T cell receptor beta chains drawn from one sample of a study of cytomegalovirus exposure and HLA in healthy donors. Measured with immunoSEQ multiplex PCR; TCRdb has only the in-frame clones, and not every one. The sample lists roughly 160,000 clones; roughly 79% were seen once. Sequencing was carried out using PBMCs. The receptors come from a man between 45 and 60 years old in good health and CMV-seropositive. Each CDR3 is given with its conserved first and last residue. A D gene is named only where the DNA matches it firmly. Clone size is given for some rows only: seen once, a few or many times, or a class if the clone is expanded.

. TRBJ2-1 few TRBV5-4 TGTGCCAGCAGCCCACTATTAGGCCGGAGCTCCTACAATGAGCAGTTCTTC CASSPLLGRSSYNEQFF
. TRBJ1-6 once TRBV9 TGTGCCAGCAGCGTAGCCGTAGCTGGTAATTCACCCCTCCACTTT CASSVAVAGNSPLHF
TRBD2 TRBJ2-1 . TRBV9 TGTGCCAGCAGCGCACTAGCGGGGGGGGGAAGTGAGCAGTTCTTC CASSALAGGGSEQFF
TRBD1 TRBJ2-7 . TRBV18 TGTGCCAGCTCACCCTGGGACAGCTCCTACGAGCAGTACTTC CASSPWDSSYEQYF
. TRBJ2-5 . TRBV27 TGTGCCAGCAGTAGCGGACTACTCCAGACCCAGTACTTC CASSSGLLQTQYF
TRBD1 TRBJ2-5 . TRBV7-9 TGTGCCAGCAGCTTAAAGGGGGCAGGGGAGACCCAGTACTTC CASSLKGAGETQYF
. TRBJ2-3 . TRBV4-1 TGCGCCAGCAGCCAATGGGCCACCCGCCGGACTAGCACAGATACGCAGTATTTT CASSQWATRRTSTDTQYF
TRBD2 TRBJ2-3 . TRBV9 TGTGCCAGCAGCGTAGCGGCGGGGGGGCCCACAGATACGCAGTATTTT CASSVAAGGPTDTQYF
TRBD2 TRBJ2-1 . TRBV7-8 TGTGCCAGCAGCACCCATCTTCTAGCGGGGGAAGACAATGAGCAGTTCTTC CASSTHLLAGEDNEQFF
TRBD1 TRBJ1-5 few TRBV19 TGTGCCAGTAGTCAACAGGGGAACAATCAGCCCCAGCATTTT CASSQQGNNQPQHF
TRBD1 TRBJ1-6 . TRBV28 TGTGCCAGCAGTTATCAGGGGGTCGGAGGTTCACCCCTCCACTTT CASSYQGVGGSPLHF
TRBD1 TRBJ1-1 . TRBV11-2 TGTGCCAGCAGCGGTAGACAGGGGGCGGGGACTGAAGCTTTCTTT CASSGRQGAGTEAFF
. TRBJ1-6 . TRBV9 TGTGCCAGCGGTGATTACTGGAGCTCCTATAATTCACCCCTCCACTTT CASGDYWSSYNSPLHF
. TRBJ1-5 . TRBV7-9 TGTTCCAGCAGCTTAGGGGCTCAGCCCCAGCATTTT CSSSLGAQPQHF
. TRBJ2-3 . TRBV4-1 TGCGCCAGCAGCCAAGATCACCAGGATACGCAGTATTTT CASSQDHQDTQYF
TRBD1 TRBJ2-7 . TRBV6-5 TGTGCCAGCAGCCCGACAGGGAGCTCCTACGAGCAGTACTTC CASSPTGSSYEQYF
. TRBJ1-5 . TRBV28 TGTGCCAGCAGTCCGCGGGCTCAGCCCCAGCATTTT CASSPRAQPQHF